These 22 T cell receptor beta chains were all obtained from the same sample, sequenced in a study of T cell changes during pregnancy in multiple sclerosis. Clones were sequenced by immunoSEQ multiplex PCR, and TCRdb holds only the in-frame ones, with some missing. The table has around 80,000 clones, 92% seen once; the top ten hold almost 1.5%. Sample: peripheral blood, taken before pregnancy. The receptors shown here come from a female donor with multiple sclerosis, enrolled in a pregnancy study.

This clone was detected once. The V and J genes are TRBV4-1 and TRBJ2-2, with 8 bases that match TRBD1. The CDR3 is 16 amino acids. After removal of 4 bases from V and 6 bases from J, the junction contained 10 bases not matched to a gene. The germline V gene has CDR1 MGHRA and CDR2 YSYEKL. The CDR3 loop reads CASSPQGTGVPGELFF. CDR3 in DNA: TGCGCCAGCAGCCCCCAAGGGACAGGAGTTCCCGGGGAGCTGTTTTTT.

The chain has TRBV6-5 and TRBJ1-3, with unresolved D. CDR1 and CDR2 (germline): MNHEY, SVGAGI. Trimming shortened V by 7 bases and J by 4 bases, and 14 bases separated the two germline ends. This CDR3 region has 14 residues. The CDR3 nucleotides are TGTGCCAGCACCCAGCCCCGGGAGGGAAACACCATATATTTT. Its translation is CASTQPREGNTIYF.

The chain couples TRBV18 to TRBJ2-3, with D possibly being TRBD1 (5 bases). CDR3 length: 15 amino acids. From germline, CDR1 is KGHSH and CDR2 LQKENI. V was shortened by 2 bases and J by 2 bases, with 11 bases between the two germline ends. The CDR3 loop reads CASSPKGVSTDTQYF. CDR3 DNA: TGTGCCAGCTCACCAAAAGGGGTCTCCACAGATACGCAGTATTTT.

The rearrangement joins TRBV19 to TRBJ1-1; D uncertain. This CDR3 has 13 residues. The germline gives CDR1 LNHDA, CDR2 SQIVND (reference sequence). V dropped 3 bases and J dropped 0 bases, with 5 bases sitting between them. CDR3 in DNA: TGTGCCAGTAGTATTAGTCTGAACACTGAAGCTTTCTTT. Protein product: CASSISLNTEAFF.

J is TRBJ2-7 and V is TRBV5-1, with 8 bases aligning to TRBD1. Unmatched junction bases numbered 4, after V lost 2 bases and J lost 3 bases. The CDR3 contains 14 residues. Looked up from germline, CDR1 is SGHRS and CDR2 is YFSETQ. The CDR3 reads CASSFGQGLYEQYF. The DNA of the CDR3 is TGCGCCAGCAGCTTCGGACAGGGCCTCTACGAGCAGTACTTC.

The CDR3 bases are TGTGCCAGCAGCTTGGCAACAGGGAACACTGAAGCTTTCTTT. Translated, it gives CASSLATGNTEAFF. The chain combines TRBV5-6 with TRBJ1-1; D may be TRBD1 (5 bases). V was shortened by 0 bases and J by 1 base, with 7 bases between the two germline ends. The V gene's germline CDR1 is SGHDT and CDR2 YYEEEE. This CDR3 comprises 14 residues.

The chain joins TRBV19 to TRBJ2-7, with TRBD2 as a possible D gene (5 bases). CDR1 is LNHDA and CDR2 is SQIVND in the germline V gene (reference sequence). V lost 2 bases and J 6 bases, leaving 11 bases between the germline ends. The CDR3 loop spans 13 amino acids. CDR3 nucleotides: TGTGCCAGTAGTATATCTAGCTCCGGCGAGCAGTACTTC. Translated: CASSISSSGEQYF.

The chain combines TRBV14 with TRBJ1-2; D is unresolved. Germline CDR1 reads SGHDN; CDR2 reads FVKESK. Trimming removed 4 bases at V and 5 bases at J, with 11 bases between. The CDR3 totals 13 residues. CDR3 sequence: CASSLQPKYGYTF. CDR3 nucleotides: TGTGCCAGCAGCCTACAGCCGAAATATGGCTACACCTTC.

The chain recombines TRBV7-3 with TRBJ2-6; weak D call: TRBD2 (5 bases). Germline lookup yields CDR1 SGHTA and CDR2 FQGTGA. The CDR3 is made up of 15 amino acids. V dropped 3 bases and J dropped 0 bases, with 6 bases sitting between them. The CDR3 protein is CASSFRGSGANVLTF. The CDR3 coding sequence is TGTGCCAGCAGCTTCCGGGGCTCTGGGGCCAACGTCCTGACTTTC.

This chain joins TRBV11-3 and TRBJ2-1; maybe TRBD2 (5 bases). The germline gives CDR1 SGHNT, CDR2 YENEEA. This CDR3 has 13 amino acids. V lost 0 bases to trimming and J lost 9 bases, with 9 bases between them. The CDR3 DNA reads TGTGCCAGCAGCTTAGACGGCCGGGGTGAGCAGTTCTTC. Translated, it gives CASSLDGRGEQFF.

This clone was seen only once. This chain links TRBV28 with TRBJ2-7; D is undetermined. Germline assignment: CDR1 MDHEN and CDR2 SYDVKM. With 2 bases removed from V and 3 bases from J, the gap between germline ends came to 17 bases. This CDR3 contains 16 residues. The CDR3: CASSLRPEVLFYEQYF. CDR3 DNA: TGTGCCAGCAGTTTAAGGCCCGAGGTCCTCTTCTACGAGCAGTACTTC.

This clone was found once. The V and J genes are TRBV7-9 and TRBJ1-2, with 10 bases that match TRBD1. Germline V gene data show CDR1 as SEHNR and CDR2 as FQNEAQ (reference sequence). The CDR3 loop spans 13 amino acids. V shed 7 bases, J shed 6 bases, and the junction held 5 bases outside the gene matches. This CDR3 is CASIQDRGDGYTF. Written as DNA, the CDR3 is TGTGCCAGCATCCAGGACAGGGGGGATGGCTACACCTTC.

CDR3 bases: TGTGCCAGTAGGAGGGCGGAGGCGGTGGGTGAAAAACTGTTTTTT. Its protein is CASRRAEAVGEKLFF. The chain combines TRBV19 with TRBJ1-4, with unresolved D. Germline V gene data show CDR1 as LNHDA and CDR2 as SQIVND (reference sequence). This CDR3 region has 15 residues. The V gene lost 6 bases and the J gene lost 7 bases, with 18 bases spanning the gap.

The chain couples TRBV5-1 to TRBJ2-4; tentative D call: TRBD1 (5 bases). Deletions cut 0 bases from V and 7 bases from J, with 11 bases between. The V gene's germline CDR1 is SGHRS and CDR2 YFSETQ. The CDR3 totals 14 residues. The CDR3 DNA follows: TGCGCCAGCAGCTTGGCGTATCAGGGCAACATTCAGTACTTC. This codes for CASSLAYQGNIQYF.

J is TRBJ1-2 and V is TRBV6-6; possible D gene TRBD1, 6 bases. The V gene's germline CDR1 is MNHNY and CDR2 SVGAGI (reference sequence). V was cut by 7 bases and J by 8 bases, with 11 bases left in between. The CDR3 has 11 amino acids. The CDR3 DNA reads TGTGCCAGCACCGGGACAAGGGGCTACACCTTC. Residues: CASTGTRGYTF.

The rearrangement joins TRBV2 to TRBJ1-2; D remains unclear. There are 11 residues in the CDR3. The germline V and J ends were trimmed by 7 bases and 10 bases, with 13 bases remaining between them. Germline assignment: CDR1 SNHLY and CDR2 FYNNEI. The CDR3 sequence is CASTEGVFYTF. The CDR3, as DNA: TGTGCCAGCACCGAGGGCGTTTTCTACACCTTC.

The chain couples TRBV5-1 to TRBJ2-7; TRBD2 is a possible D gene (6 bases). Germline V gene sequence: CDR1 SGHRS, CDR2 YFSETQ. V lost 6 bases and J lost 5, with 18 bases in between. There are 14 residues in the CDR3. The CDR3 sequence: CASTFGSGVDEQYF. In nucleotides, the CDR3 is TGCGCCAGCACCTTCGGGTCGGGGGTCGACGAGCAGTACTTC.

The chain joins TRBV7-6 to TRBJ2-7; the match to TRBD1 covers 7 bases. The CDR3 loop spans 14 amino acids. In germline, CDR1 is SGHVS, CDR2 FNYEAQ. Trimming took 5 bases from V and 4 from J; bases not matched to a gene: 8. In DNA, the CDR3 is TGTGCCAGCAGCCCATTCGGGACAGCATACGAGCAGTACTTC. Protein product: CASSPFGTAYEQYF.

This sequence joins TRBV19 and TRBJ1-1; the D gene is possibly TRBD1 (6 bases). Germline loops: CDR1 LNHDA, CDR2 SQIVND (reference sequence). The CDR3 has 15 amino acids. Trimming left V 7 bases short and J 0 bases short, with 15 bases between. The CDR3 coding sequence is TGTGCCAGTACTAATACAGGGTCCTTGAACACTGAAGCTTTCTTT. Amino acid sequence: CASTNTGSLNTEAFF.

V and J are TRBV27 and TRBJ1-2; 7 nucleotides line up with TRBD1. Germline CDR1 reads MNHEY; CDR2 reads SMNVEV (reference sequence). Germline trimming cut 5 bases from V and 3 bases from J; bases unmatched to any gene: 3. This CDR3 comprises 13 residues. The CDR3 sequence is CASSLTGDYGYTF. CDR3 DNA sequence: TGTGCCAGCAGTCTTACAGGGGACTATGGCTACACCTTC.

The chain links TRBV20-1 to TRBJ1-4; no firm D call. CDR1 and CDR2 from the germline V gene are DFQATT and SNEGSKA (reference sequence). CDR3 length: 11 amino acids. The V end was cut by 3 bases, the J end by 8 bases, with 7 bases between. The DNA for the CDR3 is TGCAGTGCTAGTCCTCAGGAAAAACTGTTTTTT. Translating gives CSASPQEKLFF.

The chain uses TRBV18 and TRBJ2-1; the D gene is possibly TRBD2 (6 bases). Germline-derived CDR1 and CDR2 are KGHSH and LQKENI. The CDR3 totals 15 residues. Trimming took 6 bases from V and 4 from J, leaving 16 bases between them. CDR3 DNA sequence: TGTGCCAGCTCGCTCGCCCAGGGACTGTACAATGAGCAGTTCTTC. This encodes CASSLAQGLYNEQFF.